This T cell receptor beta chain was recorded in a study of cytomegalovirus exposure and HLA in healthy donors. Study information: A previous analysis identified 117 million unique TCR beta sequences derived from roughly 180 million T cells. The study's findings and limits: Segments of the TCR beta V type were, in most cases, productive about 90% or about 30% of the time in an earlier analysis. CMV serostatus alone was available as immune exposure information. A later analysis found TCR association rates differed by HLA locus, highest for DRB1 and lowest for HLA-C.

Researchers ran the PCR with 60 Vbeta and 13 Jbeta primers. The repertoire was sequenced with immunoSEQ multiplex PCR; TCRdb's copy has only in-frame clones and lacks some. The table shows about 85,000 clones, with over 70% occurring only once. This clone showed up just once. Its cognate antigen is unknown. CDR3 length: 15 residues. V was pared by 0 bases and J by 4 bases, with 1 base of the junction left unmatched. Germline loops: CDR1 SGDLS, CDR2 YYNGEE. The origin of this receptor is a man in his fifties or sixties in good health and CMV-seropositive. Material: PBMCs. The V and J genes are TRBV9 and TRBJ2-3; 11 bases map to TRBD2. The CDR3 coding sequence is TGTGCCAGCAGCGTAGAACTAGCGGGAGCAGATACGCAGTATTTT. Protein product: CASSVELAGADTQYF.